Reported below is one TCR beta chain. The antigen remains undetermined. TCR beta libraries were built from RNA through three nested multiplex PCR rounds using modified ARM-PCR. TCRB-specific cDNA synthesis used approximately 0.5 ug of total RNA. Using its own MiXCR run on the multiplex PCR reads, TCRdb lists one record per CDR3 protein. This table holds some 32,000 distinct CDR3 sequences, more than 55% found once. The data were taken from a study of tumor-infiltrating lymphocytes in glioblastoma multiforme. Notes on the study in general: No surface-marker sorting into functional T cell subtypes was done. TCR plus mutation findings rest on a single glioblastoma patient.

This CDR3 has 14 residues. Germline V gene data show CDR1 as ENHRY and CDR2 as SYGVKD. V shed 7 bases and J 5 bases; nucleotides not matched to a gene: 5. This receptor was identified in a male donor with glioblastoma. Specimen: brain tumor tissue. The chain joins TRBV10-3 to TRBJ2-1; 10 bases fit TRBD2. Here the CDR3 DNA reads TGTGCCATCACCACGGGACTAGCGAACAATGAGCAGTTCTTC. It codes for CAITTGLANNEQFF.